These 13 T cell receptor beta chains came from one sample sequenced in a study of CD8+ T cells in alopecia areata. Isolated RNA was reverse transcribed into cDNA used as the sequencing template. Sequencing used immunoSEQ multiplex PCR; TCRdb keeps in-frame clones, though not all of them. The data show about 150,000 clones, 80% to 90% seen once. The source material was CD8+ T cells sorted from blood, sampled at week 0. The receptors come from a human donor with alopecia areata.

V gene TRBV25-1 combines with J gene TRBJ1-1; perhaps TRBD1 as D (5 bases). CDR3 length: 13 amino acids. CDR1 and CDR2 (germline): MGHDK, SYGVNS. The ends were cut back, 3 bases at V and 5 bases at J, with 10 bases in the middle. CDR3 residues: CASSEARGTEAFF. CDR3 in DNA: TGTGCCAGCAGTGAGGCCCGGGGGACTGAAGCTTTCTTT.

The rearrangement links TRBV29-1 to TRBJ2-7; D perhaps matches TRBD1 (5 bases). The CDR3 covers 15 residues. Between the trimmed V and J ends, which lost 4 bases and 3 bases, there was a span of 19 bases. Germline values: CDR1 SQVTM, CDR2 ANQGSEA. The CDR3 reads CSVVPMDNTGYEQYF. In nucleotides, the CDR3 is TGCAGCGTTGTGCCCATGGACAATACCGGCTACGAGCAGTACTTC.

The CDR3 DNA follows: TGTGCCTGGAGTAGGGGGCATCAGCCCCAGCATTTT. Translating gives CAWSRGHQPQHF. The rearrangement joins TRBV30 to TRBJ1-5, with 7 bases lining up with TRBD1. This CDR3 has 12 residues. The germline V gene encodes CDR1 GTSNPN and CDR2 SVGIG (reference sequence). Trimming removed 2 bases from V and 5 bases from J; junction bases left unmatched: 0.

The count of this clone is one. At one end the junction does not follow the germline gene, possibly because of a read error. V usage is TRBV5-4 and J usage is TRBJ2-1; D perhaps matches TRBD2 (5 bases). The CDR3 runs to 13 residues. Germline-derived CDR1 and CDR2 are SGHNT and YYREEE (reference sequence). In nucleotides, the CDR3 is TGTGCCAGCAGCCTAGGAGGATACACTGAGCAGTTCTTC. This translates into CASSLGGYTEQFF.

The V and J genes are TRBV4-1 and TRBJ2-1; no firm D call. Germline V lookup: CDR1 MGHRA, CDR2 YSYEKL. The CDR3 spans 11 residues. V was shortened by 4 bases and J by 7 bases, with 5 bases between the two germline ends. DNA for the CDR3: TGCGCCAGCAGCCTCGGTAATGAGCAGTTCTTC. Translation gives CASSLGNEQFF.

This chain connects TRBV5-1 to TRBJ2-1; D unclear. The CDR3 loop spans 12 amino acids. Germline CDR1 is SGHRS and CDR2 is YFSETQ. Trimming removed 5 bases at V and 7 bases at J, with 10 bases between. The DNA for the CDR3 is TGCGCCAGCAGGGGTGTATCTAATGAGCAGTTCTTC. Protein product: CASRGVSNEQFF.

The sample holds a few counts of this clone. The gene calls are TRBV11-1 and TRBJ2-7, with 9 nucleotides matching TRBD1. The CDR3 sequence is 14 residues long. The V gene end was trimmed by 3 bases and the J gene end by 2 bases; junction bases not matched to a gene: 2. CDR1 and CDR2 (germline): SGHAT, FQDESV (reference sequence). The CDR3 protein is CASSFGTGTYEQYF. DNA of the CDR3: TGTGCCAGCAGCTTCGGGACAGGGACCTACGAGCAGTACTTC.

This clone was counted a few times. V gene TRBV7-9 combines with J gene TRBJ2-7; 9 bases align to TRBD2. The J segment lost 7 bases and the V segment lost 2 bases, leaving 9 bases of the junction unmatched. The CDR3 sequence is 15 residues long. CDR1 and CDR2 (germline): SEHNR, FQNEAQ (reference sequence). CDR3 nucleotide sequence: TGTGCCAGCAGCTTACTAGCGGGGCGTTCTTGGGAGCAGTACTTC. Translation gives CASSLLAGRSWEQYF.

The rearrangement uses TRBV19 and TRBJ2-2; 11 nucleotides align to TRBD1. CDR1 is LNHDA, CDR2 SQIVND, per germline (reference sequence). Germline trimming cut 5 bases from V and 7 bases from J; bases unmatched to any gene: 3. The CDR3 runs 14 residues. CDR3 protein: CASSGQGAIGELFF. In nucleotides, the CDR3 is TGTGCCAGTAGTGGACAGGGGGCCATCGGGGAGCTGTTTTTT.

Worth noting for this clone: The same CDR3 is also encoded by other DNA sequences in this sample. The chain carries TRBV27 and TRBJ2-3; the match to TRBD1 covers 8 bases. Trimming removed 6 bases from V and 1 base from J; junction bases left unmatched: 0. The CDR3 is 13 residues long. Germline V lookup: CDR1 MNHEY, CDR2 SMNVEV (reference sequence). The CDR3 sequence: CASRTGGTDTQYF. CDR3 in DNA: TGTGCCAGCAGGACAGGGGGCACAGATACGCAGTATTTT.

The genes are TRBV4-1 and TRBJ1-5; D not certain. From germline, CDR1 is MGHRA and CDR2 YSYEKL. The CDR3 loop spans 15 amino acids. The V end lost 4 bases, the J end lost 0 bases, and 10 bases lay between the germline ends. CDR3 protein: CASSLQDSSNQPQHF. The DNA of the CDR3 is TGCGCCAGCAGCCTTCAGGATTCTAGCAATCAGCCCCAGCATTTT.

The chain combines TRBV5-1 with TRBJ2-3, with D perhaps matching TRBD1 (5 bases). V was pared by 2 bases and J by 0 bases, with 10 bases between. This CDR3 region has 15 residues. Germline loops: CDR1 SGHRS, CDR2 YFSETQ. Written as DNA, the CDR3 is TGCGCCAGCAGCTTAGGGGTTACTAGCACAGATACGCAGTATTTT. It translates to CASSLGVTSTDTQYF.

The chain is built from TRBV27 and TRBJ2-7; D not resolved. Per germline, CDR1 MNHEY and CDR2 SMNVEV (reference sequence). The CDR3 has 13 residues. The V end was cut by 2 bases, the J end by 1 base, with 6 bases between. The CDR3 region is CASSLLSSYEQYF. In nucleotides, the CDR3 is TGTGCCAGCAGTTTACTCTCTTCCTACGAGCAGTACTTC.